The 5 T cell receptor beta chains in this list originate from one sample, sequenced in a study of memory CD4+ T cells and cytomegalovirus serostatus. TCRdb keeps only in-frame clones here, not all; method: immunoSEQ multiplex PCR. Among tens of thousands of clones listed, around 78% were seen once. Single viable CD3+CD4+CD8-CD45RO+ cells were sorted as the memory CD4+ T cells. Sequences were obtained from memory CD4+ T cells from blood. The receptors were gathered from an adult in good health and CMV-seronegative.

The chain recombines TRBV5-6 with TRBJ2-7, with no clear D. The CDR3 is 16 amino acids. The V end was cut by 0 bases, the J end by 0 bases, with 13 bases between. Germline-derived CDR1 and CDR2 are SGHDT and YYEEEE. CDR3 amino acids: CASSLDGFRSSYEQYF. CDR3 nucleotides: TGTGCCAGCAGCTTGGACGGCTTCCGTAGCTCCTACGAGCAGTACTTC.

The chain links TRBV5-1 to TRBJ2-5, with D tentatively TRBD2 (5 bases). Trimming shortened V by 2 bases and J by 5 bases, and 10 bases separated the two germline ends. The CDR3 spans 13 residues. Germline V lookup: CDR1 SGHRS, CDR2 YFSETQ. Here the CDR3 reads CASSFIGEETQYF. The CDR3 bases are TGCGCCAGCAGCTTCATCGGGGAGGAGACCCAGTACTTC.

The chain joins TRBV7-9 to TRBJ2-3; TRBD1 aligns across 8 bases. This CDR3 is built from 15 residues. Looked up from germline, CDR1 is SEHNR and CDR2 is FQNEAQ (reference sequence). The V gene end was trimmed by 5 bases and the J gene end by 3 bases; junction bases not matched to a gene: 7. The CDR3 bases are TGTGCCAGCAGCCGGACAGGGTTCGGGACAGATACGCAGTATTTT. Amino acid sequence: CASSRTGFGTDTQYF. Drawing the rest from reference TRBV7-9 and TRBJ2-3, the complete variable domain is DTGVSQNPRHKITKRGQNVTFRCDPISEHNRLYWYRQTLGQGPEFLTYFQNEAQLEKSRLLSDRFSAERPKGSFSTLEIQRTEQGDSAMYLCASSRTGFGTDTQYFGPGTRLTVL.

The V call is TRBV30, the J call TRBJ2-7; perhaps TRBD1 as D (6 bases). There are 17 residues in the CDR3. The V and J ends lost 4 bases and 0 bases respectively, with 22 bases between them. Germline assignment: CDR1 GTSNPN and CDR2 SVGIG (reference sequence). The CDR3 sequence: CAWTTPRQASRSYEQYF. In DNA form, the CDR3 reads TGTGCCTGGACCACCCCCCGACAGGCATCCCGCTCCTACGAGCAGTACTTC.

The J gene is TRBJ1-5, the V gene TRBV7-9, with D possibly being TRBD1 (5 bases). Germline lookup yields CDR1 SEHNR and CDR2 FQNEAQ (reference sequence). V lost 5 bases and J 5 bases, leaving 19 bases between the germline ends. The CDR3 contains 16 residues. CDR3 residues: CASSPPFEGPHQPQHF. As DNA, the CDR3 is TGTGCCAGCAGCCCCCCCTTTGAGGGGCCCCATCAGCCCCAGCATTTT.